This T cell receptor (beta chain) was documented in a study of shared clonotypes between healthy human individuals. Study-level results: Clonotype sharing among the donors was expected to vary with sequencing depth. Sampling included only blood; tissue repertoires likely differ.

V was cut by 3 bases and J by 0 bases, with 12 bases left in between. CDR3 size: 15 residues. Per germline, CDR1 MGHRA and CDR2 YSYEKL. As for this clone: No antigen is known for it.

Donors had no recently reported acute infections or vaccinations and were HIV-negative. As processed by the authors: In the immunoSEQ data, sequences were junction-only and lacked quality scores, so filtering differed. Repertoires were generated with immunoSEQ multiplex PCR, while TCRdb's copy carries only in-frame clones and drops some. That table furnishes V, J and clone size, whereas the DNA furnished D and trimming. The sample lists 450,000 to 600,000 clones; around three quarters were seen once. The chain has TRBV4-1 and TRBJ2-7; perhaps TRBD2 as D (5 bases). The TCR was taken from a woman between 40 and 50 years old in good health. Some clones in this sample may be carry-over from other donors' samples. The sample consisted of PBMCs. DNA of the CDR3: TGCGCCAGCAGCCATAGCGTCACCCCCTCCTACGAGCAGTACTTC. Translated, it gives CASSHSVTPSYEQYF.